The 25 T cell receptor beta chains given below trace back to one sample, sequenced in a study of OX40 agonist ivuxolimab in advanced cancers. Profiling relied on immunoSEQ multiplex PCR, and the TCRdb table lists in-frame clones only, not all of them. This repertoire shows tens of thousands of clones, 80% to 90% found once; its top ten account for 1% to 1.3%. The source material was CD4+ or CD8+ T cells sorted from blood, sampled in a trial of the OX40 agonist ivuxolimab. All receptors come from an adult with an advanced solid tumor such as melanoma, head and neck, liver or kidney cancer.

The V and J genes are TRBV9 and TRBJ1-3; maybe TRBD1 (6 bases). CDR1 and CDR2 from the germline V gene are SGDLS and YYNGEE. V lost 0 bases, J lost 0 bases, and 13 bases lay in between. The CDR3 spans 17 residues. CDR3 coding DNA: TGTGCCAGCAGCGTAGGTCTAGGGGGAAGCTCTGGAAACACCATATATTTT. Translated, it gives CASSVGLGGSSGNTIYF. Looking up the rest from reference TRBV9 and TRBJ1-3 gives the full variable domain: DSGVTQTPKHLITATGQRVTLRCSPRSGDLSVYWYQQSLDQGLQFLIQYYNGEERAKGNILERFSAQQFPDLHSELNLSSLELGDSALYFCASSVGLGGSSGNTIYFGEGSWLTVV.

This chain joins TRBV9 and TRBJ2-1, with 9 bases that match TRBD2. The ends lost 0 bases at V and 3 bases at J; junction bases unmatched: 4. Germline V gene data show CDR1 as SGDLS and CDR2 as YYNGEE. This CDR3 is built from 16 residues. The CDR3: CASSVEARGGYNEQFF. DNA of the CDR3: TGTGCCAGCAGCGTAGAAGCGCGGGGGGGCTACAATGAGCAGTTCTTC.

The genes are TRBV7-2 and TRBJ1-6; D might be TRBD1 (5 bases). The CDR3 sequence is 13 residues long. V was clipped by 4 bases and J by 12 bases, with 13 bases between them. CDR1 is SGHTA, CDR2 FQGNSA, per germline. In DNA, the CDR3 is TGTGCCAGCAGCTCGGTCGGGGGAGTACCCCTCCACTTT. Its protein product is CASSSVGGVPLHF.

The rearrangement uses TRBV18 and TRBJ1-1; the D is unclear. Germline CDR1 KGHSH, CDR2 LQKENI. The ends were cut back, 1 base at V and 3 bases at J, with 6 bases in the middle. The CDR3 runs to 13 residues. The DNA for the CDR3 is TGTGCCAGCTCACCACGGGAGGACACTGAAGCTTTCTTT. It specifies CASSPREDTEAFF.

The J gene is TRBJ1-6, the V gene TRBV10-3, with TRBD1 identical over 10 bases. The CDR3 sequence is 13 residues long. From germline, CDR1 is ENHRY and CDR2 SYGVKD. Trimming removed 6 bases from V and 8 bases from J; junction bases left unmatched: 1. The chain's CDR3 is CAISGQGDSPLHF. Written as DNA, the CDR3 is TGTGCCATCAGCGGACAGGGGGATTCACCCCTCCACTTT.

This chain links TRBV2 with TRBJ2-7, with 10 bases matching TRBD2. The CDR3 has 15 amino acids. V lost 6 bases and J lost 3; bases outside the gene matches: 8. CDR1 is SNHLY, CDR2 FYNNEI, per germline. CDR3 coding DNA: TGTGCCAGCAGGCAGACTAGCGGGCTCTTCTACGAGCAGTACGTC. Amino acid sequence: CASRQTSGLFYEQYV.

V gene TRBV25-1 combines with J gene TRBJ2-7, with no clear D. Trimming shortened V by 0 bases and J by 8 bases, and 11 bases separated the two germline ends. The CDR3 has 13 residues. CDR1 and CDR2 (germline): MGHDK, SYGVNS. The CDR3 spells CASSEYGGEKQYF. CDR3 coding DNA: TGTGCCAGCAGTGAATACGGCGGAGAGAAGCAGTACTTC.

The V gene is TRBV29-1, the J gene TRBJ2-1; no firm D call. V lost 0 bases and J 0 bases, leaving 15 bases between the germline ends. The CDR3 consists of 17 residues. The germline CDR1 and CDR2 sequences are SQVTM and ANQGSEA. DNA of the CDR3: TGCAGCGTTGAAGATCCTGTTGGAAGGAGCTCCTACAATGAGCAGTTCTTC. Its protein product is CSVEDPVGRSSYNEQFF.

This chain joins TRBV4-3 and TRBJ2-5; D perhaps matches TRBD1 (6 bases). Trimming took off 0 bases at V and 3 bases at J, with 14 bases between the two ends. The CDR3 loop spans 16 amino acids. Germline-derived CDR1 and CDR2 are LGHNA and YSLEER. As DNA, the CDR3 is TGCGCCAGCAGCCAAGATTTTCATGGGGACAAAGAGACCCAGTACTTC. Translated, it gives CASSQDFHGDKETQYF.

This rearrangement joins TRBV6-5 to TRBJ1-2; tentatively, D is TRBD1 (6 bases). Trimming stripped 6 bases from V and 2 bases from J, with 13 bases between. Germline loops: CDR1 MNHEY, CDR2 SVGAGI. The CDR3 is made up of 14 amino acids. The CDR3: CASRRLQGNYGYTF. The CDR3, as DNA: TGTGCCAGCAGGAGGCTGCAGGGGAACTATGGCTACACCTTC.

The chain joins TRBV19 to TRBJ1-1; D is perhaps TRBD1 (5 bases). Trimming took 4 bases from V and 6 from J, leaving 9 bases between them. The CDR3 sequence is 12 residues long. The germline gives CDR1 LNHDA, CDR2 SQIVND (reference sequence). CDR3 in amino acids: CASSRRGSEAFF. The CDR3 bases are TGTGCCAGTAGTAGGCGGGGCTCTGAAGCTTTCTTT.

The chain couples TRBV10-3 to TRBJ2-5, with TRBD1 matching 10 bases. The J segment lost 4 bases and the V segment lost 6 bases, leaving 8 bases of the junction unmatched. The germline V gene has CDR1 ENHRY and CDR2 SYGVKD. The CDR3 has 15 residues. In DNA form, the CDR3 reads TGTGCCATCAGAGAGGACAGGGGGAAGATAGAGACCCAGTACTTC. This gives the protein CAIREDRGKIETQYF.

This clone was counted between two and nine times. The J gene is TRBJ2-1, the V gene TRBV7-3; 10 bases match TRBD1. With V trimmed by 4 bases and J by 10 bases, 10 bases remained unmatched. Germline V gives CDR1 SGHTA, CDR2 FQGTGA. This CDR3 spans 15 amino acids. The DNA of the CDR3 is TGTGCCAGCAGCTCGGGACAGGGGAATTTTGGGGAGCAGTTCTTC. Its protein is CASSSGQGNFGEQFF.

The chain recombines TRBV6-4 with TRBJ1-1, with D uncertain. The CDR3 contains 14 residues. The germline CDR1 and CDR2 sequences are MRHNA and SNTAGT. Trimming cost V 3 bases and J 1 base, with 9 bases left between them. CDR3 DNA: TGTGCCAGCAGTGAGCAGAGGAGGAACACTGAAGCTTTCTTT. Protein product: CASSEQRRNTEAFF.

A single count supports this clone. The J gene is TRBJ1-1, the V gene TRBV6-5; tentative D call: TRBD1 (5 bases). V lost 1 base to trimming and J lost 7 bases, with 10 bases between them. Germline CDR1 reads MNHEY; CDR2 reads SVGAGI. This CDR3 has 13 residues. CDR3 sequence reads: CASSYFGGSEAFF. DNA of the CDR3: TGTGCCAGCAGTTACTTCGGGGGTAGTGAAGCTTTCTTT.

The rearrangement links TRBV7-2 to TRBJ1-1; unclear D gene. V lost 2 bases and J lost 1, with 14 bases in between. Germline V gene data show CDR1 as SGHTA and CDR2 as FQGNSA. This CDR3 is 16 amino acids long. The CDR3 DNA follows: TGTGCCAGCAGCTTAAGGTTCGGTGAGGCGAACACTGAAGCTTTCTTT. Protein product: CASSLRFGEANTEAFF. The full variable domain, in which reference TRBV7-2 and TRBJ1-1 provide the parts outside the CDR3, is GAGVSQSPSNKVTEKGKDVELRCDPISGHTALYWYRQSLGQGLEFLIYFQGNSAPDKSGLPSDRFSAERTGGSVSTLTIQRTQQEDSAVYLCASSLRFGEANTEAFFGQGTRLTVV.

This chain joins TRBV28 and TRBJ2-5; D gene unclear. The CDR3 is made up of 13 amino acids. CDR1 MDHEN and CDR2 SYDVKM come from the germline V gene. The ends were cut back, 7 bases at V and 5 bases at J, with 14 bases in the middle. Here the CDR3 DNA reads TGTGCCAGCACCACCCCTCCTGGGGAGACCCAGTACTTC. It yields the protein CASTTPPGETQYF.

J is TRBJ2-3 and V is TRBV5-4, with 14 bases lining up with TRBD2. The CDR3 extends over 17 amino acids. The germline V gene has CDR1 SGHNT and CDR2 YYREEE (reference sequence). V shed 4 bases, J shed 2 bases, and the junction held 6 bases outside the gene matches. The CDR3: CASSGGLAGGNTDTQYF. The DNA for the CDR3 is TGTGCCAGCAGCGGCGGACTAGCGGGGGGAAACACAGATACGCAGTATTTT.

This clone came up a few times. The genes are TRBV30 and TRBJ1-3; 8 bases map to TRBD1. Trimming took 4 bases from V and 3 from J; bases not matched to a gene: 8. Germline values: CDR1 GTSNPN, CDR2 SVGIG (reference sequence). This CDR3 region has 15 residues. In nucleotides, the CDR3 is TGTGCCTGGAAAAAGGACAGGGTGCTTGGAAACACCATATATTTT. Its protein product is CAWKKDRVLGNTIYF.

This clone was recorded once. J is TRBJ2-1 and V is TRBV2; 10 nucleotides line up with TRBD2. This CDR3 comprises 15 residues. V trimming: 6 bases; J trimming: 11 bases; junction bases outside the gene matches: 13. Germline CDR1 reads SNHLY; CDR2 reads FYNNEI. Written as DNA, the CDR3 is TGTGCCAGCAGCGAATCGGCTAGCGGGGGTGGGAAGCAGTTCTTC. Protein sequence: CASSESASGGGKQFF.

The gene calls are TRBV5-1 and TRBJ2-1; 11 bases align to TRBD1. The CDR3 has 14 residues. CDR1 is SGHRS, CDR2 YFSETQ, per germline. With V trimmed by 2 bases and J by 9 bases, 4 bases remained unmatched. The CDR3 spells CASSLGQGAREQFF. The DNA for the CDR3 is TGCGCCAGCAGCTTAGGACAGGGGGCGCGTGAGCAGTTCTTC.

This chain joins TRBV4-1 and TRBJ2-1; 10 nucleotides line up with TRBD2. V shed 7 bases, J shed 9 bases, and the junction held 12 bases outside the gene matches. Germline V gene lookup returns CDR1 MGHRA and CDR2 YSYEKL. The CDR3 length is 15 residues. In DNA, the CDR3 is TGCGCCAGCAAAGCGGGGGGGCGTTTCCTGAGTGAGCAGTTCTTC. This codes for CASKAGGRFLSEQFF.

This clone was seen only once. DNA for the CDR3: TGTGCCAGCAGTCGAGACAGGGGGAAAACTGAAGCTTTCTTT. It codes for CASSRDRGKTEAFF. The rearrangement joins TRBV6-6 to TRBJ1-1; 9 bases are a match to TRBD1. The V and J ends lost 5 bases and 5 bases, in that order; junction bases with no gene match: 6. Per the germline V gene, CDR1 is MNHNY and CDR2 is SVGAGI (reference sequence). This CDR3 contains 14 residues.

The gene calls are TRBV5-4 and TRBJ2-5; 11 nucleotides align to TRBD2. The CDR3 is 15 residues long. V was pared by 2 bases and J by 5 bases, with 5 bases of the junction left unmatched. CDR1 is SGHNT and CDR2 is YYREEE in the germline V gene (reference sequence). CDR3 DNA: TGTGCCAGCAGCTTTAGCGGGGGGGCCATGGAGACCCAGTACTTC. Amino acid sequence: CASSFSGGAMETQYF.

Here the CDR3 reads CASSNSPRTGGNTIYF. CDR3 DNA sequence: TGTGCCAGCTCCAACTCCCCCAGGACGGGGGGAAACACCATATATTTT. The V and J genes are TRBV28 and TRBJ1-3; no definite D call. This CDR3 is built from 16 residues. V was clipped by 8 bases and J by 4 bases, with 21 bases between them. Germline V lookup: CDR1 MDHEN, CDR2 SYDVKM.